One T cell receptor beta chain is described in this entry. These data originate in a study of blood T cell repertoires in COVID-19. Overall study: The study drew acute and convalescent COVID-19 samples from the United States, Italy and Spain. Sources were T cells, B-cell-depleted T cells, or PBMCs; the material itself was cDNA or gDNA.

After removal of 4 bases from V and 6 bases from J, the junction contained 12 bases not matched to a gene. CDR1 is MNHNS, CDR2 SASEGT, per germline. The CDR3 runs 17 residues. Authors' analysis steps: Scientists estimated how many nucleated cells there were by amplifying reference gene primers. Here immunoSEQ multiplex PCR was the method, and the copy in TCRdb shows in-frame clones only, minus some. The V and J calls and clone size were taken over from that table, and D and trimming were inferred from the DNA. The sample comprises roughly 190,000 clones, 80% of which are singletons, and less than 7% rests with the top ten.

This clonotype was obtained from a man in his 60s with acute or convalescent COVID-19. Specimen: peripheral blood. This chain joins TRBV6-1 and TRBJ1-2, with 12 bases that match TRBD1. CDR3 residues: CASSAPGQGAFLDGYTF. The CDR3 DNA follows: TGTGCCAGCAGTGCGCCGGGACAGGGGGCATTCCTGGATGGCTACACCTTC.